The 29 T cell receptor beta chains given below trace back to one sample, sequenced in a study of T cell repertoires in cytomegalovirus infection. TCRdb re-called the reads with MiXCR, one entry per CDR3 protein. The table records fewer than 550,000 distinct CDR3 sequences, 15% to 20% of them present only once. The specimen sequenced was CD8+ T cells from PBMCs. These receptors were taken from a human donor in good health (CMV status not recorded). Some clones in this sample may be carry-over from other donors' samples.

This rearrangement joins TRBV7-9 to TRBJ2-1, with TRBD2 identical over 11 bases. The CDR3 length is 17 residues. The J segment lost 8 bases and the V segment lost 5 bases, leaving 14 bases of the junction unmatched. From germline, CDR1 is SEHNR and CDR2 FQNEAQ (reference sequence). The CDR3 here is CASSPSGLAGGSDEQFF. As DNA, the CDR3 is TGTGCCAGCAGCCCATCGGGGCTAGCGGGGGGCTCGGATGAGCAGTTCTTC. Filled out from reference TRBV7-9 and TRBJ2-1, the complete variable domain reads DTGVSQNPRHKITKRGQNVTFRCDPISEHNRLYWYRQTLGQGPEFLTYFQNEAQLEKSRLLSDRFSAERPKGSFSTLEIQRTEQGDSAMYLCASSPSGLAGGSDEQFFGPGTRLTVL.

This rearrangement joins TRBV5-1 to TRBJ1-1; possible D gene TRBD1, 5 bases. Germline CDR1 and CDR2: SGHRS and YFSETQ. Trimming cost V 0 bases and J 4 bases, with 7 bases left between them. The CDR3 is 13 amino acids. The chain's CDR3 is CASSLGGTTEAFF. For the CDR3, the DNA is TGCGCCAGCAGCTTGGGAGGGACCACTGAAGCTTTCTTT.

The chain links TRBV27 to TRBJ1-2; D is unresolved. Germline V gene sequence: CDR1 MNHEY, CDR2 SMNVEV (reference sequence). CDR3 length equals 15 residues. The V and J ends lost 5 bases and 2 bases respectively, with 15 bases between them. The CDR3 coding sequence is TGTGCCAGCAGTCGACTCACAAGGAAAAACTATGGCTACACCTTC. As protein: CASSRLTRKNYGYTF.

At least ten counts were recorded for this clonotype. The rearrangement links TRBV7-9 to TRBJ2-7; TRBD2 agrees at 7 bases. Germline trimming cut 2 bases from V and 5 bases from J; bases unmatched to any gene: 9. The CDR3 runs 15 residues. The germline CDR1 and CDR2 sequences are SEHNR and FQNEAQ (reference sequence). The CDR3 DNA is TGTGCCAGCAGCTTAAGCGGGGCCGGGGCGGACGAGCAGTACTTC. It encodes CASSLSGAGADEQYF.

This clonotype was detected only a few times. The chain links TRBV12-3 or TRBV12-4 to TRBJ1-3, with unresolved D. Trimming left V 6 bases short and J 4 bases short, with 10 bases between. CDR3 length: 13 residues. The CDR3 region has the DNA TGTGCCAGCAGGCCAGATATAGGAAACACCATATATTTT. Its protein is CASRPDIGNTIYF.

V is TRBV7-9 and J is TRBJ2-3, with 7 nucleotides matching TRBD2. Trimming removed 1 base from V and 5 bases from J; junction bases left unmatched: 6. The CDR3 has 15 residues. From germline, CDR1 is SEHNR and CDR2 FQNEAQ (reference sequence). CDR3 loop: CASSLGGEGQDTQYF. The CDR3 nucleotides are TGTGCCAGCAGCTTAGGAGGGGAGGGCCAAGATACGCAGTATTTT.

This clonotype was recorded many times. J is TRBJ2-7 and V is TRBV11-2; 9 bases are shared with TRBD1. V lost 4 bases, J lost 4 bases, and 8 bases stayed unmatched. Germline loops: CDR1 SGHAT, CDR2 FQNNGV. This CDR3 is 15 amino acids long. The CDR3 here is CASSYGTGFLYEQYF. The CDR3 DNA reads TGTGCCAGCAGCTACGGGACAGGGTTTCTATACGAGCAGTACTTC.

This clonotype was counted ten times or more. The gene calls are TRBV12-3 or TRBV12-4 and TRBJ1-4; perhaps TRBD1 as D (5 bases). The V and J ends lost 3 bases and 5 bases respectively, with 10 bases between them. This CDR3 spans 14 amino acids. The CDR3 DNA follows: TGTGCCAGCAGTTTGGGGCCGGGGAATGAAAAACTGTTTTTT. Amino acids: CASSLGPGNEKLFF.

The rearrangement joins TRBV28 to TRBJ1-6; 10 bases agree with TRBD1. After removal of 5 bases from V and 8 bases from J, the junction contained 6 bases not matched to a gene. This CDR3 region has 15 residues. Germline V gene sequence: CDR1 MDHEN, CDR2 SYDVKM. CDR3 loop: CASSQTGGSDSPLHF. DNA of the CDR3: TGTGCCAGCAGTCAGACAGGGGGCTCGGATTCACCCCTCCACTTT. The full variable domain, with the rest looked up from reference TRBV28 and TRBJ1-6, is DVKVTQSSRYLVKRTGEKVFLECVQDMDHENMFWYRQDPGLGLRLIYFSYDVKMKEKGDIPEGYSVSREKKERFSLILESASTNQTSMYLCASSQTGGSDSPLHFGNGTRLTVT.

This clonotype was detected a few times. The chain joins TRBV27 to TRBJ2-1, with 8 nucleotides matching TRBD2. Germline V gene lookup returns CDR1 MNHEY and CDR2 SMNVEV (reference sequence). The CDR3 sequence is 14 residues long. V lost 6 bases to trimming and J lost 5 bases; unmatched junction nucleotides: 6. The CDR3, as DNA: TGTGCCAGCAGAGGGGTTAGCGGGAACAATGAGCAGTTCTTC. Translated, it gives CASRGVSGNNEQFF.

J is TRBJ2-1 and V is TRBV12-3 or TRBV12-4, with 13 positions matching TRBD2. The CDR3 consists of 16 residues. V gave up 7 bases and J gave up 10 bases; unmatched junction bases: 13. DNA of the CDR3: TGTGCCAGCAATTTGGCTAAGAGACTAGCGGGGGGCGAGCAGTTCTTC. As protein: CASNLAKRLAGGEQFF.

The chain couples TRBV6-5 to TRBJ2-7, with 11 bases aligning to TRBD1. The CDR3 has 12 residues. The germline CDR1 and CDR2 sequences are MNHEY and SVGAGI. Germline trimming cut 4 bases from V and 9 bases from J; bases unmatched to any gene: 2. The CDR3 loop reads CASSWDRGRQYF. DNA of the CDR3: TGTGCCAGCAGTTGGGACAGGGGGAGGCAGTACTTC.

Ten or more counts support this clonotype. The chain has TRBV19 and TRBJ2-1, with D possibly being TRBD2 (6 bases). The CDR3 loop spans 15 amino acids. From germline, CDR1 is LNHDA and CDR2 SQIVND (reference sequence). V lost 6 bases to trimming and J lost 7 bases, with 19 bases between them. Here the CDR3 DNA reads TGTGCCAGTAGCCGTCCGGGACTCCTAGGTAATGAGCAGTTCTTC. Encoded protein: CASSRPGLLGNEQFF.

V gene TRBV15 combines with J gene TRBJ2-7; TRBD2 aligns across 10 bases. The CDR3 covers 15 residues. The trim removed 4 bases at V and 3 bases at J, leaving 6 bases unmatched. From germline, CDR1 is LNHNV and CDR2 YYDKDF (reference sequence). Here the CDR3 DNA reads TGTGCCACCAGCACCCGGACTAGCGGAATCTACGAGCAGTACTTC. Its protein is CATSTRTSGIYEQYF.

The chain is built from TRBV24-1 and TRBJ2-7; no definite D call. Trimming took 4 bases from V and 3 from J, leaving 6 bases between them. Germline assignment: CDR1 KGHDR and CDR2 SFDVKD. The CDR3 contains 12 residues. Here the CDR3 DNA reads TGTGCCACCAGTGACTCGTTCTACGAGCAGTACTTC. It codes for CATSDSFYEQYF.

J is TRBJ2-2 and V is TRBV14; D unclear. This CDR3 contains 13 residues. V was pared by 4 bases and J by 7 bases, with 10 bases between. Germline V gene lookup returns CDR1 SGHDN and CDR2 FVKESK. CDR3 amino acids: CASSPRYIGELFF. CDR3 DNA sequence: TGTGCCAGCAGCCCGAGGTACATCGGGGAGCTGTTTTTT.

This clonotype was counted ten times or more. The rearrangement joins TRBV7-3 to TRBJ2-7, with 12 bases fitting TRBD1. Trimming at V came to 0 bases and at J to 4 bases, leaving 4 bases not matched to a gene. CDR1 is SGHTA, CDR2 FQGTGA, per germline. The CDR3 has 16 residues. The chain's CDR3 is CASSLTGTGGEYEQYF. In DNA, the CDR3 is TGTGCCAGCAGCTTAACCGGGACAGGGGGCGAATACGAGCAGTACTTC.

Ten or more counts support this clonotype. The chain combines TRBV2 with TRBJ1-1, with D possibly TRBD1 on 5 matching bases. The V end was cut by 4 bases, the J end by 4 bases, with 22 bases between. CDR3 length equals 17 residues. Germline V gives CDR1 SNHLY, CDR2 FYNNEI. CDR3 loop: CASSVRDQAVLGTEAFF. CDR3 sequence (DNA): TGTGCCAGCAGTGTCCGGGACCAAGCTGTATTGGGCACTGAAGCTTTCTTT. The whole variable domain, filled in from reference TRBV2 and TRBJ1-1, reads EPEVTQTPSHQVTQMGQEVILRCVPISNHLYFYWYRQILGQKVEFLVSFYNNEISEKSEIFDDQFSVERPDGSNFTLKIRSTKLEDSAMYFCASSVRDQAVLGTEAFFGQGTRLTVV.

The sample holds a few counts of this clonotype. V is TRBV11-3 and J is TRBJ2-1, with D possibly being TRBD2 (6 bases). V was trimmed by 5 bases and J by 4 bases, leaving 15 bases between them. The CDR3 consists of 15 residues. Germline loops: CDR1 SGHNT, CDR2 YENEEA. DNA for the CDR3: TGTGCCAGCAGCCCGGGGGTGATCTCTTACAATGAGCAGTTCTTC. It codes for CASSPGVISYNEQFF. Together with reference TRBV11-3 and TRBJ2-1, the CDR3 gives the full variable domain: EAGVVQSPRYKIIEKKQPVAFWCNPISGHNTLYWYLQNLGQGPELLIRYENEEAVDDSQLPKDRFSAERLKGVDSTLKIQPAELGDSAVYLCASSPGVISYNEQFFGPGTRLTVL.

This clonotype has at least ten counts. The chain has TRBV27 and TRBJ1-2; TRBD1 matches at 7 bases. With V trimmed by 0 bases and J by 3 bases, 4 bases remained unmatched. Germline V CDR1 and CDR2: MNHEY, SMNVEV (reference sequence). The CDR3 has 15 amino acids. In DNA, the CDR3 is TGTGCCAGCAGTTTATCCGGACAGGCCCACTATGGCTACACCTTC. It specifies CASSLSGQAHYGYTF.

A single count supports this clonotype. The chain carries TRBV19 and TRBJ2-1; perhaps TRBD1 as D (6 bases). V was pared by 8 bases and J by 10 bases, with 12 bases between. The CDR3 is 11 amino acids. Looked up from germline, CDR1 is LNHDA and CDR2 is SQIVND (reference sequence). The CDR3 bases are TGTGCCAGTGTACAGGGAAGAGAGCAGTTCTTC. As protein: CASVQGREQFF.

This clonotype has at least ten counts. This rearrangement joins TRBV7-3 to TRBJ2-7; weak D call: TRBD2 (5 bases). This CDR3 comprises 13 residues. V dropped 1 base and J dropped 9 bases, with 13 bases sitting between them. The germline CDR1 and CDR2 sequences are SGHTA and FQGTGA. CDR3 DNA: TGTGCCAGCAGCTTAAACCTTGGGGAGCCGCAGTACTTC. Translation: CASSLNLGEPQYF.

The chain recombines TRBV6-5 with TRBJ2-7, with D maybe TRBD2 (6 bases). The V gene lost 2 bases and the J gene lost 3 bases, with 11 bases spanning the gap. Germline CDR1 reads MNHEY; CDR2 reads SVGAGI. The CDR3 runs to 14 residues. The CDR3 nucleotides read TGTGCCAGCAGTTACACCGGGAGAGGCTACGAGCAGTACTTC. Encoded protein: CASSYTGRGYEQYF.

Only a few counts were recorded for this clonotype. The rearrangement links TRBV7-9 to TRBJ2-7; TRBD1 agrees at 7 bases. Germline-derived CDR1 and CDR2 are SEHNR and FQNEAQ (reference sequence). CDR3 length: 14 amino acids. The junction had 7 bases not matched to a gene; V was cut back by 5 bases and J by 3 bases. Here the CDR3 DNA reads TGTGCCAGCAGCCACAAGGGACAGAGCTACGAGCAGTACTTC. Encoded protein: CASSHKGQSYEQYF.

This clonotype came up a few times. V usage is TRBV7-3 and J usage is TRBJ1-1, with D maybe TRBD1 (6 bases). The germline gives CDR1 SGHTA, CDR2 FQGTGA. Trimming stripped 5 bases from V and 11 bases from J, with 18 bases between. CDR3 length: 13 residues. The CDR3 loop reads CASSPLGGGEAFF. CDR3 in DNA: TGTGCCAGCAGCCCCCTAGGGGGGGGAGAGGCTTTCTTT.

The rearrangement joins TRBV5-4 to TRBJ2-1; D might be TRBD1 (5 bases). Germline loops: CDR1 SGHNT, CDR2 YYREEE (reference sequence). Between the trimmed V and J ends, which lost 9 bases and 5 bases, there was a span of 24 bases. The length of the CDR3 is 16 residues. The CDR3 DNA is TGTGCCAACGAGAGGTCCAGGGCCCCACAGAACAATGAGCAGTTCTTC. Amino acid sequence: CANERSRAPQNNEQFF.

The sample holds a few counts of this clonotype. The CDR3 sequence is CASSLVFVLASTGELFF. CDR3 DNA: TGTGCCAGCAGCTTAGTTTTCGTACTAGCAAGCACCGGGGAGCTGTTTTTT. The chain carries TRBV11-2 and TRBJ2-2; tentative D call: TRBD2 (6 bases). The germline CDR1 and CDR2 sequences are SGHAT and FQNNGV. The CDR3 sequence is 17 residues long. Trimming took 1 base from V and 4 from J, leaving 16 bases between them.

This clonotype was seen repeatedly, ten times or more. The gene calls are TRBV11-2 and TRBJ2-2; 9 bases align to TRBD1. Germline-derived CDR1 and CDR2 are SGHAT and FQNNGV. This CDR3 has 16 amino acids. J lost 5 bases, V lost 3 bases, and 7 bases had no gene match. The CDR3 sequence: CASSFWDRVMTGELFF. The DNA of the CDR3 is TGTGCCAGCAGCTTTTGGGACAGGGTTATGACCGGGGAGCTGTTTTTT.

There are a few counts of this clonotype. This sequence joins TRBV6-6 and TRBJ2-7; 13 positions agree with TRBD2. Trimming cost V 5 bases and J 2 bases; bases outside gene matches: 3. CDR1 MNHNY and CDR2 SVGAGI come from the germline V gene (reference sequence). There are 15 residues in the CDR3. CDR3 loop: CASSRLAGGTYEQYF. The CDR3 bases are TGTGCCAGCAGTCGACTAGCGGGGGGAACCTACGAGCAGTACTTC.